The 29 T cell receptor beta chains given below trace back to one sample, sequenced in a study of neurological immune-mediated disorders (dated by TCRdb to 2018 to 2020). Library method: 5' RACE. Sequencing relied on an Illumina HiSeq 2500. TCRdb redid the processing of the public reads, applying fastp at Q25 and MiXCR, and retained in-frame beta chains. Rows with a matching CDR3 protein are joined into one entry that keeps the most common DNA and genes. The sample table holds about 82,000 distinct CDR3 sequences, of which 2% to 3% were seen once. The ten largest account for around 1.1% of the sample. Sequencing input: PBMCs. These receptors came from a woman aged 30 to 39 with multiple sclerosis.

The V gene is TRBV11-3, the J gene TRBJ2-2; D unresolved. Germline V lookup: CDR1 SGHNT, CDR2 YENEEA. CDR3 size: 15 residues. Trimming left V 4 bases short and J 6 bases short, with 15 bases between. CDR3 DNA: TGTGCCAGCAGCTATGCGGCGAGTAGGTCCGGGGAGCTGTTTTTT. This encodes CASSYAASRSGELFF.

In this sample, this clonotype turned up many times. This chain joins TRBV25-1 and TRBJ2-5, with 7 bases identical to TRBD1. The trim removed 4 bases at V and 0 bases at J, leaving 5 bases unmatched. The CDR3 runs to 15 residues. Germline CDR1 reads MGHDK; CDR2 reads SYGVNS. This CDR3 is CASSGLGQNQETQYF. The CDR3 DNA reads TGTGCCAGCAGTGGCTTGGGACAGAACCAAGAGACCCAGTACTTC.

This clonotype was seen many times. The J gene is TRBJ1-1, the V gene TRBV5-1, with a possible D match to TRBD1 (6 bases). The CDR3 loop spans 16 amino acids. Germline V gene lookup returns CDR1 SGHRS and CDR2 YFSETQ. Trimming cost V 4 bases and J 1 base, with 17 bases left between them. In DNA, the CDR3 is TGCGCCAGCAGCCCGGGGGCCTCGACAGGGAACACTGAAGCTTTCTTT. It codes for CASSPGASTGNTEAFF. The complete variable domain, with remaining parts taken from reference TRBV5-1 and TRBJ1-1, reads KAGVTQTPRYLIKTRGQQVTLSCSPISGHRSVSWYQQTPGQGLQFLFEYFSETQRNKGNFPGRFSGRQFSNSRSEMNVSTLELGDSALYLCASSPGASTGNTEAFFGQGTRLTVV.

This clonotype was observed many times. The chain uses TRBV5-1 and TRBJ2-3; no clear D. This CDR3 has 14 amino acids. Germline values: CDR1 SGHRS, CDR2 YFSETQ. Deletions cut 4 bases from V and 0 bases from J, with 9 bases between. Here the CDR3 DNA reads TGCGCCAGCAGCGAAAGCTCTAGCACAGATACGCAGTATTTT. It codes for CASSESSSTDTQYF.

This clonotype appeared many times. This chain connects TRBV2 to TRBJ2-7, with 11 nucleotides matching TRBD2. The CDR3 extends over 16 amino acids. J gave up 7 bases and V 6 bases, and 14 bases lay outside the gene matches. Germline CDR1 and CDR2: SNHLY and FYNNEI. CDR3 in DNA: TGTGCCAGCAGGCCCCCCCAACTAGCGGGAGTGGGGGAGCAGTACTTC. Translation gives CASRPPQLAGVGEQYF.

The sample holds many counts of this clonotype. The chain recombines TRBV5-1 with TRBJ2-3, with a possible D match to TRBD2 (6 bases). The V gene lost 0 bases and the J gene lost 4 bases, with 12 bases spanning the gap. This CDR3 is 15 amino acids long. The germline V gene has CDR1 SGHRS and CDR2 YFSETQ. This CDR3 is CASSLASSEADTQYF. In DNA form, the CDR3 reads TGCGCCAGCAGCTTGGCGTCTAGCGAGGCAGATACGCAGTATTTT.

This clonotype has a count of ten or more. The chain links TRBV5-6 to TRBJ1-2, with 8 positions matching TRBD1. The length of the CDR3 is 19 residues. The V gene end was trimmed by 1 base and the J gene end by 0 bases; junction bases not matched to a gene: 14. Germline CDR1 and CDR2: SGHDT and YYEEEE. The CDR3 DNA sequence: TGTGCCAGCAGCTTGATGTTCGGGACAGGATATATCGCTAACTATGGCTACACCTTC. It is translated as CASSLMFGTGYIANYGYTF. Together with reference TRBV5-6 and TRBJ1-2, the CDR3 gives the full variable domain: DAGVTQSPTHLIKTRGQQVTLRCSPKSGHDTVSWYQQALGQGPQFIFQYYEEEERQRGNFPDRFSGHQFPNYSSELNVNALLLGDSALYLCASSLMFGTGYIANYGYTFGSGTRLTVV.

This rearrangement joins TRBV28 to TRBJ1-2; D remains ambiguous. V shed 4 bases and J shed 1 base, with 4 bases lying between them. Germline CDR1 and CDR2: MDHEN and SYDVKM. This CDR3 is 12 amino acids long. CDR3 bases: TGTGCCAGCAGTTCGTATAACTATGGCTACACCTTC. Translation: CASSSYNYGYTF.

This clonotype was observed a handful of times. The CDR3, as DNA: TGTGCCAGCTCACCGATAGGGGGCTTCGGGGCCAACGTCCTGACTTTC. It encodes CASSPIGGFGANVLTF. The chain uses TRBV18 and TRBJ2-6, with 7 bases identical to TRBD1. Trimming removed 3 bases from V and 4 bases from J; junction bases left unmatched: 6. The CDR3 loop spans 16 amino acids. From germline, CDR1 is KGHSH and CDR2 LQKENI.

This clonotype has ten or more counts. The CDR3 nucleotides are TGTGCCAGCAGCTTAGTAGGGCAGGCGCCCCTTAACTATGGCTACACCTTC. Amino acid sequence: CASSLVGQAPLNYGYTF. The chain combines TRBV11-2 with TRBJ1-2; D unclear. CDR3 length equals 17 residues. Trimming removed 1 base from V and 1 base from J, with 16 bases in between. Per germline, CDR1 SGHAT and CDR2 FQNNGV.

This clonotype was picked up many times. The chain links TRBV7-9 to TRBJ2-5; the D gene is possibly TRBD1 (5 bases). Germline CDR1 SEHNR, CDR2 FQNEAQ (reference sequence). Trimming shortened V by 1 base and J by 2 bases, and 11 bases separated the two germline ends. The CDR3 consists of 15 residues. The CDR3 reads CASSLERQPQETQYF. The CDR3 DNA reads as TGTGCCAGCAGCTTAGAAAGACAGCCTCAAGAGACCCAGTACTTC.

This clonotype was found many times. The V call is TRBV20-1, the J call TRBJ2-1; weak D call: TRBD2 (6 bases). The germline V gene has CDR1 DFQATT and CDR2 SNEGSKA (reference sequence). The CDR3 has 15 amino acids. Trimming took 3 bases from V and 3 from J, leaving 15 bases between them. CDR3 nucleotides: TGCAGTGCTAGTAAACTAGCAAAGGTCTACAATGAGCAGTTCTTC. This codes for CSASKLAKVYNEQFF.

The table lists this clonotype with a count of one. V usage is TRBV4-2 and J usage is TRBJ2-1; no definite D call. Trimming removed 8 bases from V and 2 bases from J, with 13 bases in between. The CDR3 is made up of 14 amino acids. Germline V gives CDR1 LGHNA, CDR2 YNFKEQ. The CDR3 sequence is CASLWEDTYNEQFF. The DNA of the CDR3 is TGTGCCAGCCTCTGGGAAGATACCTACAATGAGCAGTTCTTC.

This clonotype came up many times. The chain links TRBV2 to TRBJ1-1; perhaps TRBD1 as D (5 bases). Germline V CDR1 and CDR2: SNHLY, FYNNEI. CDR3 size: 13 residues. V dropped 6 bases and J dropped 8 bases, with 16 bases sitting between them. The CDR3: CASSPQATGEAFF. The CDR3 DNA sequence: TGTGCCAGCAGCCCCCAGGCTACAGGAGAAGCTTTCTTT.

This clonotype was seen ten or more times. The chain couples TRBV7-2 to TRBJ1-2; 7 nucleotides line up with TRBD1. Germline CDR1 SGHTA, CDR2 FQGNSA. Trimming at V came to 5 bases and at J to 6 bases, leaving 18 bases not matched to a gene. The CDR3 totals 17 residues. CDR3 residues: CASSTQGGFWEADGYTF. Here the CDR3 DNA reads TGTGCCAGCAGCACCCAGGGGGGTTTTTGGGAGGCGGATGGCTACACCTTC.

This clonotype was found many times. This chain connects TRBV5-1 to TRBJ2-7; 11 bases agree with TRBD2. CDR1 and CDR2 from the germline V gene are SGHRS and YFSETQ. CDR3 length equals 15 residues. The V gene end was trimmed by 6 bases and the J gene end by 1 base; junction bases not matched to a gene: 6. This CDR3 reads CASMAGTSGSYEQYF. The CDR3 DNA reads as TGCGCCAGCATGGCCGGGACTAGCGGATCCTACGAGCAGTACTTC. The full variable domain, completed using reference TRBV5-1 and TRBJ2-7, is KAGVTQTPRYLIKTRGQQVTLSCSPISGHRSVSWYQQTPGQGLQFLFEYFSETQRNKGNFPGRFSGRQFSNSRSEMNVSTLELGDSALYLCASMAGTSGSYEQYFGPGTRLTVT.

The table lists this clonotype with many counts. The chain has TRBV6-6 and TRBJ2-2; no definite D call. The CDR3 is 19 residues long. Germline-derived CDR1 and CDR2 are MNHNY and SVGAGI (reference sequence). V dropped 0 bases and J dropped 0 bases, with 17 bases sitting between them. DNA of the CDR3: TGTGCCAGCAGTTACTCGAGTGATCCAGCTAAACCGAACACCGGGGAGCTGTTTTTT. Translating gives CASSYSSDPAKPNTGELFF.

This clonotype was seen ten or more times. The CDR3 loop reads CSVDEGGTNIQYF. The CDR3 region has the DNA TGCAGCGTTGATGAGGGGGGGACAAACATTCAGTACTTC. The V gene is TRBV29-1, the J gene TRBJ2-4, with D possibly being TRBD2 (7 bases). This CDR3 contains 13 residues. Trimming removed 3 bases from V and 6 bases from J, with 12 bases in between. Germline-derived CDR1 and CDR2 are SQVTM and ANQGSEA.

This clonotype was observed at least ten times. This chain connects TRBV5-1 to TRBJ2-5, with 7 bases that match TRBD2. Germline CDR1 is SGHRS and CDR2 is YFSETQ. The V segment lost 4 bases and the J segment 3 bases; nucleotides outside the gene matches: 9. The CDR3 has 15 amino acids. CDR3 sequence reads: CASSPGGGREETQYF. The CDR3 DNA sequence: TGCGCCAGCAGCCCCGGCGGGGGTCGGGAAGAGACCCAGTACTTC.

This clonotype was recorded at least ten times. The chain uses TRBV6-5 and TRBJ2-3; a weak D match, TRBD2 (5 bases). The V gene lost 2 bases and the J gene lost 2 bases, with 17 bases spanning the gap. This CDR3 contains 17 residues. Per germline, CDR1 MNHEY and CDR2 SVGAGI. CDR3 sequence (DNA): TGTGCCAGCAGTTACGCTCCCACTAGTTCCGACACAGATACGCAGTATTTT. Translated: CASSYAPTSSDTDTQYF.

This clonotype was recorded at least ten times. The gene calls are TRBV11-2 and TRBJ2-1; a weak D match, TRBD2 (5 bases). The CDR3 loop spans 15 amino acids. The V end was cut by 3 bases, the J end by 0 bases, with 9 bases between. Germline-derived CDR1 and CDR2 are SGHAT and FQNNGV. For the CDR3, the DNA is TGTGCCAGCAGCTTCCGGCGGGCCTCCTACAATGAGCAGTTCTTC. Protein product: CASSFRRASYNEQFF.

This clonotype showed up many times. The V call is TRBV27, the J call TRBJ1-4; D is ambiguous. CDR1 is MNHEY and CDR2 is SMNVEV in the germline V gene (reference sequence). The length of the CDR3 is 14 residues. Trimming cost V 1 base and J 8 bases, with 11 bases left between them. CDR3 sequence: CASSLLAGGEKLFF. The CDR3 DNA sequence: TGTGCCAGCAGTTTATTGGCAGGCGGCGAAAAACTGTTTTTT.

This clonotype was seen many times. The J gene is TRBJ1-1, the V gene TRBV11-2; no clear D gene. Germline CDR1 reads SGHAT; CDR2 reads FQNNGV. The V end was cut by 2 bases, the J end by 3 bases, with 1 base between. The CDR3 sequence is 11 residues long. CDR3 residues: CASSLYTEAFF. DNA of the CDR3: TGTGCCAGCAGCTTATACACTGAAGCTTTCTTT.

This clonotype occurred many times. The genes are TRBV7-2 and TRBJ2-1; D is perhaps TRBD1 (6 bases). With 1 base removed from V and 7 bases from J, the gap between germline ends came to 11 bases. The CDR3 contains 14 residues. Germline V CDR1 and CDR2: SGHTA, FQGNSA. CDR3 in amino acids: CASSLGQEVNEQFF. CDR3 bases: TGTGCCAGCAGCTTAGGACAGGAGGTAAATGAGCAGTTCTTC.

At least ten counts were recorded for this clonotype. V gene TRBV20-1 combines with J gene TRBJ2-7; unclear D gene. The CDR3 consists of 15 residues. Trimming shortened V by 0 bases and J by 1 base, and 13 bases separated the two germline ends. Germline values: CDR1 DFQATT, CDR2 SNEGSKA (reference sequence). CDR3 loop: CSARDLEDPSYEQYF. CDR3 nucleotides: TGCAGTGCTAGAGATCTTGAGGACCCTTCCTACGAGCAGTACTTC.

This clonotype was counted only a few times. A much larger clone sits a single nucleotide away, making a read error possible. CDR3 bases: TGCAGCGTTTCCCCCAGGCTAGCGTCAGCCTACAATGAGCAGTTATTC. This gives the protein CSVSPRLASAYNEQLF. The rearrangement uses TRBV29-1 and TRBJ2-1; D is possibly TRBD2 (6 bases). CDR1 is SQVTM and CDR2 is ANQGSEA in the germline V gene. The CDR3 has 16 residues.

In this sample, this clonotype turned up many times. V gene TRBV5-1 combines with J gene TRBJ2-2; 8 bases map to TRBD2. CDR3 length equals 15 residues. V shed 5 bases, J shed 2 bases, and the junction held 5 bases outside the gene matches. The germline V gene has CDR1 SGHRS and CDR2 YFSETQ. The CDR3 loop reads CASRTAGVNTGELFF. The DNA for the CDR3 is TGCGCCAGCAGAACAGCGGGAGTAAACACCGGGGAGCTGTTTTTT.

The sample holds many counts of this clonotype. The chain uses TRBV12-3 or TRBV12-4 and TRBJ2-3; the match to TRBD2 covers 14 bases. V lost 2 bases to trimming and J lost 5 bases; unmatched junction nucleotides: 6. The CDR3 totals 17 residues. The CDR3, as DNA: TGTGCCAGCAGTTTATCCTTTGGGACTAGCGGGAGAGATACGCAGTATTTT. Translation gives CASSLSFGTSGRDTQYF.

This clonotype showed up many times. The chain is built from TRBV7-2 and TRBJ2-4; no clear D. The germline V gene has CDR1 SGHTA and CDR2 FQGNSA. The V end lost 5 bases, the J end lost 0 bases, and 8 bases lay between the germline ends. CDR3 length: 14 amino acids. The CDR3 nucleotides are TGTGCCAGCAGCCCGAATCTAGCCAAAAACATTCAGTACTTC. This translates into CASSPNLAKNIQYF.